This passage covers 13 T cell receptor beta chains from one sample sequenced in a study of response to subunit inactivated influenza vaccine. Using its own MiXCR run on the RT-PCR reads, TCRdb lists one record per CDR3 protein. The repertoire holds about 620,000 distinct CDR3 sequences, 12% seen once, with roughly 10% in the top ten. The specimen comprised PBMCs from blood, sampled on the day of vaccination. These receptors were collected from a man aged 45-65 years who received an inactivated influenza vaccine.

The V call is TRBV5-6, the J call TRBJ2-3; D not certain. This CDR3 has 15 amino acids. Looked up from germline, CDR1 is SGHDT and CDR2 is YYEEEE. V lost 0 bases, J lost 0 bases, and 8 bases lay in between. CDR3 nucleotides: TGTGCCAGCAGCTTGGGGGCTAGGAGCACAGATACGCAGTATTTT. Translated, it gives CASSLGARSTDTQYF.

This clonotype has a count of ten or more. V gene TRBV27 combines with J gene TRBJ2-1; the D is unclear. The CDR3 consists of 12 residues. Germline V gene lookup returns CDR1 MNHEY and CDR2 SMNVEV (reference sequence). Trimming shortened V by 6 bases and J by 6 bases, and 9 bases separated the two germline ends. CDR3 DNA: TGTGCCAGCAGAGAAGTTTCCAATGAGCAGTTCTTC. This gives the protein CASREVSNEQFF.

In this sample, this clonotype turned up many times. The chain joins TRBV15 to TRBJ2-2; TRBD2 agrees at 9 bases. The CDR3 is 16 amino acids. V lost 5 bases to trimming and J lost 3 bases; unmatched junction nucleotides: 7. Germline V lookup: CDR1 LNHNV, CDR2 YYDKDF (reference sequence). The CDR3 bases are TGTGCCACCAGCCCCTCGCGGGGGGGCTACACCGGGGAGCTGTTTTTT. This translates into CATSPSRGGYTGELFF.

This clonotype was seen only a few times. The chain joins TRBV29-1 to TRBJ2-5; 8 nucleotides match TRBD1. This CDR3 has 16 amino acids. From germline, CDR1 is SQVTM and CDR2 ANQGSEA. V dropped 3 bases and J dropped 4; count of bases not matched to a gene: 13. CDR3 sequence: CSVDGLDREVRETQYF. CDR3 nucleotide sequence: TGCAGCGTTGACGGTCTGGACAGGGAAGTAAGAGAGACCCAGTACTTC.

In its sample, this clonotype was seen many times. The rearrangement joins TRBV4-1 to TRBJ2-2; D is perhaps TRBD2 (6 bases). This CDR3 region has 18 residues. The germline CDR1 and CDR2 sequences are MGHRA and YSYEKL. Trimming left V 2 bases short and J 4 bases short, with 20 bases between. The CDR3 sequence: CASSQNTGLWVVTGELFF. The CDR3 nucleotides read TGCGCCAGCAGCCAAAATACAGGACTATGGGTCGTCACCGGGGAGCTGTTTTTT.

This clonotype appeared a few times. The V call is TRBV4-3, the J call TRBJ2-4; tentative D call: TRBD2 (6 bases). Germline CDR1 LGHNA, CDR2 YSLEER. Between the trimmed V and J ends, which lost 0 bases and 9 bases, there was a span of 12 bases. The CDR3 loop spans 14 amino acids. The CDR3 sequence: CASSQDLGGIIQYF. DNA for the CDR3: TGCGCCAGCAGCCAAGATCTCGGGGGAATCATTCAGTACTTC.

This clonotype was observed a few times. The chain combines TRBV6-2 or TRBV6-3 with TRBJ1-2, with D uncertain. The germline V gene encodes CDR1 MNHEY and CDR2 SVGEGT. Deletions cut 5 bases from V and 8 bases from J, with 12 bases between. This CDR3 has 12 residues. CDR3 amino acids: CASSRPAEGYTF. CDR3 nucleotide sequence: TGTGCCAGCAGTCGACCAGCGGAGGGCTACACCTTC.

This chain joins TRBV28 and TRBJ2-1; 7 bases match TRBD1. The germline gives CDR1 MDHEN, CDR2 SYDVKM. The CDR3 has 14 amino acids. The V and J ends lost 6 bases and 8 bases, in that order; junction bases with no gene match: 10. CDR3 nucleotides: TGTGCCAGCAGCCCACCCCGACAGGGACATGAGCAGTTCTTC. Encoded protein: CASSPPRQGHEQFF.

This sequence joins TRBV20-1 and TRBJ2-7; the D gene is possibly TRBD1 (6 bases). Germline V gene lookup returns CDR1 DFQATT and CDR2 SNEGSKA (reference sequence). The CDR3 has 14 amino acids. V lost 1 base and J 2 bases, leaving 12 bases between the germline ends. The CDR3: CSARVRQDAYEQYF. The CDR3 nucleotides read TGCAGTGCTAGAGTACGACAGGACGCCTACGAGCAGTACTTC.

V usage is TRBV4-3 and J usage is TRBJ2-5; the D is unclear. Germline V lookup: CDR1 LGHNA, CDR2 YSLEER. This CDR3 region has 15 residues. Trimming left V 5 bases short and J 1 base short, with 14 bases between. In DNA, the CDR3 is TGCGCCAGCAGCGAAAGCCCGCTTGTCCAAGAGACCCAGTACTTC. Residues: CASSESPLVQETQYF.

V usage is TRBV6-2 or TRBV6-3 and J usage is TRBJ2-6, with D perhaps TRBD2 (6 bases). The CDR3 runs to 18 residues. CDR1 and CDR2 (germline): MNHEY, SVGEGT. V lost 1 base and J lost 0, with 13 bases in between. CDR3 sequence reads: CASSYYRRGSSGANVLTF. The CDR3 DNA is TGTGCCAGCAGTTACTACCGGAGGGGCAGCTCTGGGGCCAACGTCCTGACTTTC.

The CDR3 here is CASSLSGTVGYNEQFF. CDR3 nucleotide sequence: TGTGCCAGCAGTTTATCCGGGACAGTTGGCTACAATGAGCAGTTCTTC. The chain uses TRBV28 and TRBJ2-1, with 7 bases matching TRBD1. This CDR3 region has 16 residues. The germline CDR1 and CDR2 sequences are MDHEN and SYDVKM. V was pared by 1 base and J by 3 bases, with 6 bases of the junction left unmatched.

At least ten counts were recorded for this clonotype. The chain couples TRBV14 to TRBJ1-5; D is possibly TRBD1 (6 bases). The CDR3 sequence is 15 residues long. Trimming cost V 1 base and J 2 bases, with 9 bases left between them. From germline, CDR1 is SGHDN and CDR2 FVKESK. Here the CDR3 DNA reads TGTGCCAGCAGCCAAGCGAGGACAGGCAATCAGCCCCAGCATTTT. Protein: CASSQARTGNQPQHF.